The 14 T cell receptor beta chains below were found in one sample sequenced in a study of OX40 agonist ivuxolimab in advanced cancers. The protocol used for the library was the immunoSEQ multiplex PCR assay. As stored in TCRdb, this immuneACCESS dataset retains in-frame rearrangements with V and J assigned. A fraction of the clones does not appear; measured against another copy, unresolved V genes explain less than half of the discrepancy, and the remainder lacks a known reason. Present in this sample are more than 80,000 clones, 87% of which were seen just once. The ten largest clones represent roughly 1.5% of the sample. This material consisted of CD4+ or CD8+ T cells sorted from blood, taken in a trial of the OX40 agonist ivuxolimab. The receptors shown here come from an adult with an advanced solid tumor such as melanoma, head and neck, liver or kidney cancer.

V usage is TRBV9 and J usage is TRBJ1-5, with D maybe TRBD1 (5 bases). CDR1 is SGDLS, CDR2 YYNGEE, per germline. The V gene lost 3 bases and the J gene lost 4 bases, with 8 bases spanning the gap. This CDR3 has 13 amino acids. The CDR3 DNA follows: TGTGCCAGCAGCGGGGACGGAAATCAGCCCCAGCATTTT. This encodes CASSGDGNQPQHF.

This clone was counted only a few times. In DNA form, the CDR3 reads TGTGCCAGCAGCCAAGACTTATACGAGATGCGGGGCTACACCTTC. Its translation: CASSQDLYEMRGYTF. The chain joins TRBV4-2 to TRBJ1-2, with D unclear. CDR3 size: 15 residues. Germline loops: CDR1 LGHNA, CDR2 YNFKEQ. Trimming pared 0 bases from V and 8 bases from J, leaving 16 bases between.

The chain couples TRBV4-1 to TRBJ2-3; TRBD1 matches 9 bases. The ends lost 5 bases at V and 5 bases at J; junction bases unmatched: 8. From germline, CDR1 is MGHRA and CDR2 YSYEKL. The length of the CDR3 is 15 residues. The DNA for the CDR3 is TGCGCCAGCAGCTGGGGGGACAGGGTCGGAGATACGCAGTATTTT. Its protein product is CASSWGDRVGDTQYF.

CDR3 in amino acids: CAGGGMSNYGYTF. CDR3 coding DNA: TGTGCCGGGGGAGGCATGTCTAACTATGGCTACACCTTC. The chain is built from TRBV2 and TRBJ1-2; D perhaps matches TRBD1 (5 bases). The CDR3 consists of 13 residues. Trimming removed 11 bases at V and 0 bases at J, with 13 bases between. The germline gives CDR1 SNHLY, CDR2 FYNNEI. Complete variable domain (other parts from reference TRBV2 and TRBJ1-2): EPEVTQTPSHQVTQMGQEVILRCVPISNHLYFYWYRQILGQKVEFLVSFYNNEISEKSEIFDDQFSVERPDGSNFTLKIRSTKLEDSAMYFCAGGGMSNYGYTFGSGTRLTVV.

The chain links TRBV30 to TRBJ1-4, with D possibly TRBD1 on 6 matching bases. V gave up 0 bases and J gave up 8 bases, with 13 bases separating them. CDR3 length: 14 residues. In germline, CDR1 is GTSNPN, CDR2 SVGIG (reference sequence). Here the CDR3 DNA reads TGTGCCTGGAGTGTACCACAGGGAGGGGAAAAACTGTTTTTT. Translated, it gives CAWSVPQGGEKLFF.

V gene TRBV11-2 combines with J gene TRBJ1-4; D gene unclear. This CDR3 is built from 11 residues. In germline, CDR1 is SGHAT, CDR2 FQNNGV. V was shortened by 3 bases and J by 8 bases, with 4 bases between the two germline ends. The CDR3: CASSFGEKLFF. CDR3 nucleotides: TGTGCCAGCAGCTTTGGGGAAAAACTGTTTTTT.

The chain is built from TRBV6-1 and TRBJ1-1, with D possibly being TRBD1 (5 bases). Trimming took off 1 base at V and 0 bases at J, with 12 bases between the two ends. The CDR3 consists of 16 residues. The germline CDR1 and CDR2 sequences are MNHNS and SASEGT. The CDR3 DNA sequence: TGTGCCAGCAGTGAAGGCAGGGAAATTATGAACACTGAAGCTTTCTTT. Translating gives CASSEGREIMNTEAFF.

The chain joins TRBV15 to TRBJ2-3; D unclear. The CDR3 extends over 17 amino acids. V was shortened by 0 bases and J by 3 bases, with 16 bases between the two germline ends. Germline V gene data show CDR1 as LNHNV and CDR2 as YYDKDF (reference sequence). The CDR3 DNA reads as TGTGCCACCAGCAGAGAACGTACAGCAGGTTTGACAGATACGCAGTATTTT. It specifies CATSRERTAGLTDTQYF.

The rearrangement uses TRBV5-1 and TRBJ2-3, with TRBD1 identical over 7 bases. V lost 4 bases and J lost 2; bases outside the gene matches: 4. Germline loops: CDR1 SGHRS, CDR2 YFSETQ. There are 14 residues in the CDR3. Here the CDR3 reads CASSPGTVTDTQYF. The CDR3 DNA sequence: TGCGCCAGCAGCCCCGGGACAGTCACAGATACGCAGTATTTT. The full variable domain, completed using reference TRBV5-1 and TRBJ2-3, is KAGVTQTPRYLIKTRGQQVTLSCSPISGHRSVSWYQQTPGQGLQFLFEYFSETQRNKGNFPGRFSGRQFSNSRSEMNVSTLELGDSALYLCASSPGTVTDTQYFGPGTRLTVL.

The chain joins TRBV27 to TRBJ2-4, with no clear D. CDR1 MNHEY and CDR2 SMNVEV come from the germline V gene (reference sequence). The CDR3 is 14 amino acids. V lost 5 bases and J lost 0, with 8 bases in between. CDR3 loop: CASSPSLAKNIQYF. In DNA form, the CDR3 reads TGTGCCAGCAGTCCCTCTTTAGCCAAAAACATTCAGTACTTC.

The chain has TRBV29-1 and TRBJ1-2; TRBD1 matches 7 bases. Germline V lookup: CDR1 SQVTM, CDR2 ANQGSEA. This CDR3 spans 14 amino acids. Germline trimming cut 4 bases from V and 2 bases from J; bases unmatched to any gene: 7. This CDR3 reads CSVGKTGVNYGYTF. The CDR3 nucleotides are TGCAGCGTTGGAAAAACAGGGGTGAACTATGGCTACACCTTC. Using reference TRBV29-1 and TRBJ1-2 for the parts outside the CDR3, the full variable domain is SAVISQKPSRDICQRGTSLTIQCQVDSQVTMMFWYRQQPGQSLTLIATANQGSEATYESGFVIDKFPISRPNLTFSTLTVSNMSPEDSSIYLCSVGKTGVNYGYTFGSGTRLTVV.

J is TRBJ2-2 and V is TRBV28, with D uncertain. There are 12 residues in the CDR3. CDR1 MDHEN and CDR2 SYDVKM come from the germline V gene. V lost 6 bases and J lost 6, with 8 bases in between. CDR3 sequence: CASRSAPGELFF. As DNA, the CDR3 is TGTGCCAGCAGATCTGCCCCCGGGGAGCTGTTTTTT. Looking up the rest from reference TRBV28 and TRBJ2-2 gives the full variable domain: DVKVTQSSRYLVKRTGEKVFLECVQDMDHENMFWYRQDPGLGLRLIYFSYDVKMKEKGDIPEGYSVSREKKERFSLILESASTNQTSMYLCASRSAPGELFFGEGSRLTVL.

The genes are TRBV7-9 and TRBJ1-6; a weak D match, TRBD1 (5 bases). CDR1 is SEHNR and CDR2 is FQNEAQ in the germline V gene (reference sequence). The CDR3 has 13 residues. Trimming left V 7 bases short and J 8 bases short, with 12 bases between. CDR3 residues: CASKGRDDSPLHF. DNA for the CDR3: TGTGCCAGCAAGGGGAGGGACGATTCACCCCTCCACTTT.

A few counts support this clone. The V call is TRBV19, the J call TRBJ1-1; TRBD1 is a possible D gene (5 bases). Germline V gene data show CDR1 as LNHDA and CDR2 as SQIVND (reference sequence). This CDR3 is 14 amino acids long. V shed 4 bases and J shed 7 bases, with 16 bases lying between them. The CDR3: CASSTTSKGLEAFF. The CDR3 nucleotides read TGTGCCAGTAGTACGACATCGAAGGGGCTTGAAGCTTTCTTT.